This T cell receptor (beta chain) was identified in a study of CD8 T cells in ankylosing spondylitis. General study points: Disease-linked clones, CD8+, were relatively rare in peripheral blood.

Each TCR beta library was made by quantitative 5'-RACE that incorporated molecular barcodes. TCRdb passed the 5' RACE reads through MiXCR, listing each CDR3 protein once. The table includes 150,000 to 200,000 distinct CDR3 sequences, 13% detected once. Worth noting for this clonotype: Antigen: not known.

Looked up from germline, CDR1 is DFQATT and CDR2 is SNEGSKA (reference sequence). Trimming pared 6 bases from V and 3 bases from J, leaving 14 bases between. There are 13 residues in the CDR3. The receptor comes from a male donor with ankylosing spondylitis or in good health (not recorded which). Material: blood, either unsorted or a sorted T cell fraction (not recorded which). The J gene is TRBJ1-1, the V gene TRBV20-1, with no clear D. This chain's CDR3 is CSALGFTDTEAFF. CDR3 coding DNA: TGCAGTGCCTTGGGGTTTACTGACACTGAAGCTTTCTTT.